This TCR beta chain was found in a study of control samples from healthy donors and cancer patients (dated by TCRdb to 2019 to 2021). The junction shows trimming of 6 bases on V and 0 bases on J, plus 6 bases between the germline ends. The CDR3, cysteine through phenylalanine, is 13 amino acids long. Kept here is only the CDR3 DNA, which spans 39 bases and is read in frame from base 1. The germline V gene (reference sequence) provides CDR1 LNHDA and CDR2 SQIVND. The library was generated by the immunoSEQ multiplex PCR assay. The immuneACCESS repertoire file appears here via TCRdb, limited to in-frame rearrangements. These files lack a portion of the clones; in checked studies, under half of the deficit traces to unresolved V genes, and the cause of the others is not known. The sample table lists tens of thousands of clones, 84% of them with a count of one. The biggest ten clones account for 2.5% to 3% of the sample.

This clone was seen more than once but under ten times. Its antigen has not been determined. No per-base quality is available; no much larger clone lies one base away. The receptor was derived from a woman between 45 and 65 years old with lung cancer. The chain employs TRBV19 and TRBJ1-3, with the D gene uncertain. The sample consisted of PBMCs. The CDR3 protein sequence reads: CASRPYSGNTIYF. In nucleotide form, the sequence is TGTGCCAGTAGGCCGTACTCTGGAAACACCATATATTTT.